The rows below give T cell receptor beta chains drawn from one sample of a study of T-cell memory formation after mild COVID-19. TCRdb re-derived calls from the 5' RACE reads in MiXCR, one entry per CDR3 protein. Among a few hundred thousand distinct CDR3 sequences, around an eighth were seen once, and the ten largest hold roughly 22%. Sequencing was carried out using PBMCs or a T cell subset sorted from them (not recorded which). Receptors originate from a man between 18 and 35 years old who had mild COVID-19 (a few samples of this study predate the infection). Cell type and time point are not known. The CDR3 runs from the conserved cysteine through the conserved F or W. D genes are given only for firm matches. The size field is filled for only some rows; it gives once, few, many or a size class.

V,length,size,D,J,CDR3,DNA
TRBV7-8,16,few,NA,TRBJ1-6,CASSLARAKENSPLHF,TGTGCCAGCAGCTTAGCGCGTGCCAAAGAAAATTCACCCCTCCACTTT
TRBV5-1,12,NA,NA,TRBJ2-5,CASRPEGETQYF,TGCGCCAGCAGACCGGAGGGGGAGACCCAGTACTTC
TRBV6-6,17,NA,NA,TRBJ1-6,CASSYSRQEYSNSPLHF,TGTGCCAGCAGTTACTCCCGGCAGGAGTACTCTAATTCACCCCTCCACTTT
TRBV9,15,NA,TRBD1,TRBJ1-4,CASSARTGGGEKLFF,TGTGCCAGCAGCGCCCGGACAGGGGGCGGTGAAAAACTGTTTTTT
TRBV5-6,13,few,TRBD1,TRBJ1-1,CASSYDRVGEAFF,TGTGCCAGCAGCTATGACAGGGTGGGTGAAGCTTTCTTT
TRBV6-5,16,many,NA,TRBJ1-4,CASSYKGRPLDEKLFF,TGTGCCAGCAGTTACAAGGGGCGGCCTCTAGATGAAAAACTGTTTTTT
TRBV5-1,17,once,TRBD2,TRBJ2-2,CASSPQSLAGSTGELFF,TGCGCCAGCAGCCCGCAATCGCTAGCGGGGAGCACCGGGGAGCTGTTTTTT
TRBV9,15,NA,NA,TRBJ2-3,CASSVAGSGGSTQYF,TGTGCCAGCAGCGTGGCCGGGTCTGGAGGTAGCACGCAGTATTTT
TRBV6-5,13,few,NA,TRBJ2-1,CASSYSNYNEQFF,TGTGCCAGCAGTTACTCCAACTACAATGAGCAGTTCTTC
TRBV5-4,14,few,TRBD1,TRBJ2-3,CASSRDRSTDTQYF,TGTGCCAGCAGCCGGGACAGAAGCACAGATACGCAGTATTTT
TRBV20-1,13,NA,NA,TRBJ2-3,CSAIATSTDTQYF,TGCAGTGCAATAGCAACTAGCACAGATACGCAGTATTTT
TRBV10-3,15,many,TRBD1,TRBJ1-5,CAISARGQSNQPQHF,TGTGCCATCAGTGCGCGGGGACAGAGCAATCAGCCCCAGCATTTT
TRBV7-8,16,many,NA,TRBJ2-3,CASSGEPDLGTDTQYF,TGTGCCAGCAGCGGGGAACCGGACCTGGGCACAGATACGCAGTATTTT
TRBV12-3/TRBV12-4,12,NA,TRBD2,TRBJ2-1,CASSFQTGGQFF,TGTGCCAGCAGTTTTCAAACGGGGGGTCAGTTCTTC
TRBV11-3,15,once,NA,TRBJ2-7,CASSFTSSDGYEQYF,TGTGCCAGCAGCTTTACCTCTAGCGACGGCTACGAGCAGTACTTC
TRBV7-9,14,many,NA,TRBJ2-3,CASSSDRGADTQYF,TGTGCCAGCAGCTCCGACCGGGGCGCAGATACGCAGTATTTT
TRBV7-9,15,NA,TRBD1,TRBJ2-2,CASSLQTGGIGELFF,TGTGCCAGCAGCCTACAGACAGGGGGGATCGGGGAGCTGTTTTTT
TRBV25-1,14,NA,NA,TRBJ2-2,CASRREGTTGELFF,TGTGCCAGCAGAAGAGAGGGGACCACCGGGGAGCTGTTTTTT
TRBV9,16,many,TRBD1,TRBJ1-6,CASSAADRDRVSPLHF,TGTGCCAGCAGCGCGGCAGACCGGGACAGGGTTTCACCCCTCCACTTT
TRBV12-3/TRBV12-4,12,few,NA,TRBJ2-4,CASSPGIGIQYF,TGTGCCAGCAGTCCCGGGATAGGAATTCAGTACTTC
TRBV15,15,NA,NA,TRBJ2-7,CATSMNGLQAYEQYF,TGTGCCACCAGCATGAACGGACTCCAAGCCTACGAGCAGTACTTC
TRBV7-3,15,NA,TRBD1,TRBJ1-6,CASSPRTGGDSPLHF,TGTGCCAGCAGCCCCCGGACAGGGGGTGATTCACCCCTCCACTTT
TRBV4-2,16,NA,TRBD1,TRBJ1-4,CASSPAHGTGNEKLFF,TGTGCCAGCAGCCCAGCTCACGGGACAGGAAATGAAAAACTGTTTTTT
TRBV5-3,14,NA,TRBD2,TRBJ2-3,CARSHGTSEDTQYF,TGTGCCAGAAGCCACGGGACTAGCGAAGATACGCAGTATTTT
TRBV12-3/TRBV12-4,15,NA,NA,TRBJ2-7,CASRPRDGQTYEQYF,TGTGCCAGCAGGCCGCGGGACGGGCAGACCTACGAGCAGTACTTC
TRBV2,16,few,TRBD1,TRBJ1-5,CASSGDRAVRNQPQHF,TGTGCCAGCAGTGGAGACAGGGCGGTTCGCAATCAGCCCCAGCATTTT
TRBV5-8,15,NA,NA,TRBJ1-1,CASSPIRGENTEAFF,TGTGCCAGCAGCCCCATTAGGGGGGAGAACACTGAAGCTTTCTTT
TRBV2,13,NA,NA,TRBJ1-3,CASSLSLGGTIYF,TGTGCCAGCAGTTTAAGCCTTGGGGGCACCATATATTTT
TRBV11-2,18,NA,TRBD2,TRBJ2-5,CASSLRAGGGQYQETQYF,TGTGCCAGCAGCTTACGAGCGGGGGGCGGGCAGTACCAAGAGACCCAGTACTTC
TRBV19,14,few,NA,TRBJ2-3,CASSISGTTDTQYF,TGTGCCAGTAGTATTTCCGGGACCACAGATACGCAGTATTTT
TRBV5-1,15,NA,TRBD2,TRBJ2-1,CASRPSGGSINEQFF,TGCGCCAGCAGACCTAGCGGGGGATCCATTAATGAGCAGTTCTTC